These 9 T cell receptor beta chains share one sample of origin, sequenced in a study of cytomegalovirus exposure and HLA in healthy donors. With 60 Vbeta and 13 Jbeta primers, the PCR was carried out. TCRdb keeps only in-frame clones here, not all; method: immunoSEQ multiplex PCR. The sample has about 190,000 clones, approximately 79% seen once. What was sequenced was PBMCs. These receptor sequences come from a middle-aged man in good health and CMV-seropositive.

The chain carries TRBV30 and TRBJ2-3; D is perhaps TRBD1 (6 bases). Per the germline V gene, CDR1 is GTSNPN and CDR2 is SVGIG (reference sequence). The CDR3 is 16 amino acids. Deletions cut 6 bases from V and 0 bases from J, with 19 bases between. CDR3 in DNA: TGTGCCTGTACGACAGGAGCGCTCCCGAGCACAGATACGCAGTATTTT. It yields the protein CACTTGALPSTDTQYF.

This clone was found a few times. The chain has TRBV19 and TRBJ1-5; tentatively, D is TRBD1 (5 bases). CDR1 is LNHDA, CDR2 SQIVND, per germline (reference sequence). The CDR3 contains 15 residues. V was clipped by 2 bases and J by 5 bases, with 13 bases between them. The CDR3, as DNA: TGTGCCAGTAGTATATCGTCAGGGTTTTATCAGCCCCAGCATTTT. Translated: CASSISSGFYQPQHF.

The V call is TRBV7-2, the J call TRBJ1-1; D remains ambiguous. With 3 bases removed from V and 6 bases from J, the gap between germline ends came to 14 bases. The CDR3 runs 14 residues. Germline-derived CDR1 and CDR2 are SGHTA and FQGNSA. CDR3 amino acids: CASSFDRMRPEAFF. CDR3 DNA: TGTGCCAGCAGCTTTGATAGAATGAGGCCTGAAGCTTTCTTT.

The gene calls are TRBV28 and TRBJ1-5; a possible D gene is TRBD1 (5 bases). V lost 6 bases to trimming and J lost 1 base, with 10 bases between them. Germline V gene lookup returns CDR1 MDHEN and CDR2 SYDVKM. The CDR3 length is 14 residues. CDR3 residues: CASRASGSNQPQHF. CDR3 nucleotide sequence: TGTGCCAGCAGGGCGTCAGGGAGCAATCAGCCCCAGCATTTT.

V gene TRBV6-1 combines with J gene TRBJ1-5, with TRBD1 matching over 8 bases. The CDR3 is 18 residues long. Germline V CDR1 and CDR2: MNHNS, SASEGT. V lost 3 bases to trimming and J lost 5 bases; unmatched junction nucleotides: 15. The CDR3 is CASSDGTGPIGQYQPQHF. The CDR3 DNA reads TGTGCCAGCAGTGATGGGACAGGACCTATAGGACAATATCAGCCCCAGCATTTT.

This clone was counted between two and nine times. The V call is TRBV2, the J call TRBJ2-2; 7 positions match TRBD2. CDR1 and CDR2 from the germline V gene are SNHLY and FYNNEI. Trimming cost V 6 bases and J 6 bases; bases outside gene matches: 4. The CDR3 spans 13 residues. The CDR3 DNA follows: TGTGCCAGCAGGCGGGGGATTTCCGGGGAGCTGTTTTTT. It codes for CASRRGISGELFF.

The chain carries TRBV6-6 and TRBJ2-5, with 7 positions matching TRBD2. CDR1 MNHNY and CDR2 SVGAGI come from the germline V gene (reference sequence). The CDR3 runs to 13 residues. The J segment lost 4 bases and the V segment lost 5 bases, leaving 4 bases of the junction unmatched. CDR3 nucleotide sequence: TGTGCCAGCAGTACCGGACTAGGAGAGACCCAGTACTTC. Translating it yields CASSTGLGETQYF.

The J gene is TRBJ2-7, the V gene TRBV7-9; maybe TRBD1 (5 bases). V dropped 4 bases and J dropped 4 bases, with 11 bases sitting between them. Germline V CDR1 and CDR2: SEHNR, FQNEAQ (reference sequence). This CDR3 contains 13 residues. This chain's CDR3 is CASSSDKKYEQYF. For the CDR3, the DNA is TGTGCCAGCAGCTCGGACAAGAAATACGAGCAGTACTTC.

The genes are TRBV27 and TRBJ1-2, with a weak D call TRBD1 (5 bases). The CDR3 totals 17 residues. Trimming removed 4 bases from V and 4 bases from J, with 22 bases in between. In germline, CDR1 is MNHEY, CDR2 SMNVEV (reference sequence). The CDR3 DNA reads TGTGCCAGCAGTTCGGCAGGGTCCATGGCGGCTTTCTATGGCTACACCTTC. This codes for CASSSAGSMAAFYGYTF.